Described below is a single T cell receptor (beta chain) sequence and its context. The antigen remains unidentified. PCR amplification relied on 60 Vbeta primers (plus 13 Jbeta primers). Repertoires were generated with immunoSEQ multiplex PCR, while TCRdb's copy carries only in-frame clones and drops some. The data show about 92,000 clones, about 83% seen once. This sample is drawn from a study of cytomegalovirus exposure and HLA in healthy donors. General observations from the study: Reported results showed that the classifier diagnosed cytomegalovirus status with high specificity and sensitivity.

Germline V gives CDR1 SGHVS, CDR2 FQNEAQ. The CDR3 has 13 amino acids. Trimming shortened V by 6 bases and J by 8 bases, and 13 bases separated the two germline ends. Specimen: PBMCs. The V gene is TRBV7-8, the J gene TRBJ1-4, with D hard to call. This receptor was identified in a woman between 18 and 29 years old in good health and CMV-seropositive. The chain's CDR3 is CASRVNAGEKLFF. The DNA of the CDR3 is TGTGCCAGCAGAGTAAACGCCGGGGAAAAACTGTTTTTT.